One sample yielded the 8 T cell receptor beta chains listed below, sequenced in a study of human T cells and chemical hapten exposure. Time point noted: patch test 2, 6 weeks after DPC sensitization. Noted treatment: therapeutic diphenylcyclopropenone sensitization with weekly scalp DPC. TCRdb independently ran MiXCR on the RACE reads; one entry per CDR3 protein. The sample includes approximately 90,000 distinct CDR3 sequences, 8% to 13% of them seen just once. The material sequenced was whole blood, taken in connection with sensitization to the hapten diphenylcyclopropenone (DPC). The receptors derive from a man in his forties or fifties with alopecia areata. Some clones in this sample may be carry-over from other donors' samples.

This clonotype was counted between two and nine times. This chain connects TRBV15 to TRBJ2-5, with TRBD2 matching 7 bases. This CDR3 is 16 amino acids long. Germline lookup yields CDR1 LNHNV and CDR2 YYDKDF (reference sequence). After removal of 5 bases from V and 0 bases from J, the junction contained 9 bases not matched to a gene. In DNA, the CDR3 is TGTGCCACCAGCCCTAGTCTAGCGGAGAACCAAGAGACCCAGTACTTC. Amino acids: CATSPSLAENQETQYF.

V gene TRBV29-1 combines with J gene TRBJ2-3; no firm D call. From germline, CDR1 is SQVTM and CDR2 ANQGSEA. The CDR3 is 13 amino acids. V was shortened by 7 bases and J by 5 bases, with 16 bases between the two germline ends. Here the CDR3 reads CSAAVRRGDTQYF. The CDR3 bases are TGCAGCGCTGCAGTCCGGAGAGGAGATACGCAGTATTTT.

The rearrangement uses TRBV28 and TRBJ2-5, with 7 bases fitting TRBD1. Germline loops: CDR1 MDHEN, CDR2 SYDVKM. This CDR3 has 13 amino acids. J lost 5 bases, V lost 2 bases, and 2 bases had no gene match. The CDR3 DNA reads TGTGCCAGCAGTTTAGCGGACAGGGAGACCCAGTACTTC. The encoded protein is CASSLADRETQYF.

This clonotype was observed a few times. The genes are TRBV10-3 and TRBJ1-5; no clear D gene. This CDR3 spans 14 amino acids. Germline CDR1 and CDR2: ENHRY and SYGVKD. V was shortened by 1 base and J by 5 bases, with 9 bases between the two germline ends. CDR3 bases: TGTGCCATCAGTGAGTTGGGGAGCCATCAGCCCCAGCATTTT. Its translation is CAISELGSHQPQHF.

In this sample, this clonotype turned up many times. This sequence joins TRBV4-1 and TRBJ1-6; D possibly corresponds to TRBD1 (6 bases). Germline CDR1 MGHRA, CDR2 YSYEKL. The CDR3 spans 17 residues. Deletions cut 0 bases from V and 5 bases from J, with 14 bases between. The CDR3, as DNA: TGCGCCAGCAGCCAAGATCGAGATCAGGGGAATAATTCACCCCTCCACTTT. Amino acids: CASSQDRDQGNNSPLHF.

This rearrangement joins TRBV10-3 to TRBJ2-5; D possibly corresponds to TRBD1 (7 bases). With 6 bases removed from V and 3 bases from J, the gap between germline ends came to 11 bases. This CDR3 has 13 residues. Germline V gives CDR1 ENHRY, CDR2 SYGVKD. CDR3 loop: CAIRTGTEETQYF. CDR3 nucleotide sequence: TGTGCCATCAGGACAGGGACTGAAGAGACCCAGTACTTC.

The table lists this clonotype with a count of one. Since a much larger clone is just one base distant, this may be a read error. The V gene is TRBV25-1, the J gene TRBJ1-3; 11 bases map to TRBD1. The CDR3 spans 16 residues. Germline loops: CDR1 MGHDK, CDR2 SYGVNS. As DNA, the CDR3 is TGTGCCAGCAGGTCCCGAGGGACAGGGGGTGGAAACAACATATATTTT. This encodes CASRSRGTGGGNNIYF.

This clonotype was observed a few times. This CDR3 reads CASSFSRASTDTQYF. CDR3 nucleotide sequence: TGTGCCAGCAGTTTCTCTAGGGCATCCACAGATACGCAGTATTTT. V usage is TRBV14 and J usage is TRBJ2-3; D unclear. Trimming cost V 6 bases and J 2 bases, with 15 bases left between them. CDR1 and CDR2 (germline): SGHDN, FVKESK. CDR3 length: 15 residues.